Each of the 18 T cell receptor beta chains below was sequenced from the same sample in a study of T cell responses to AZD1222 COVID-19 vaccine. Sequenced by immunoSEQ multiplex PCR; TCRdb stores in-frame clones only, minus some. The table includes approximately 300,000 clones, 90% to 95% detected once. This specimen consisted of peripheral blood, obtained 28 days after the second AZD1222 dose. The receptors were gathered from an adult who received the AZD1222 COVID-19 vaccine.

The chain is built from TRBV7-2 and TRBJ2-3; D is ambiguous. This CDR3 region has 16 residues. Germline V gives CDR1 SGHTA, CDR2 FQGNSA. The ends were cut back, 5 bases at V and 1 base at J, with 16 bases in the middle. CDR3 DNA: TGTGCCAGCAGCCACTCACTGGAGCGCCGCACAGATACGCAGTATTTT. This translates into CASSHSLERRTDTQYF.

Comment on this clone: Other DNA sequences of this sample code for an identical CDR3. The chain couples TRBV5-1 to TRBJ1-1, with unresolved D. This CDR3 has 14 residues. CDR1 and CDR2 (germline): SGHRS, YFSETQ. V was cut by 2 bases and J by 4 bases, with 12 bases left in between. CDR3 protein: CASSLGQVGTEAFF. For the CDR3, the DNA is TGCGCCAGCAGCTTAGGGCAGGTAGGCACTGAAGCTTTCTTT.

V usage is TRBV27 and J usage is TRBJ2-7, with 9 bases aligning to TRBD1. The CDR3 loop spans 15 amino acids. V gave up 2 bases and J gave up 5 bases; unmatched junction bases: 7. The germline CDR1 and CDR2 sequences are MNHEY and SMNVEV (reference sequence). CDR3 nucleotides: TGTGCCAGCAGTTTACGCCGGGACAGGGACCACGAGCAGTACTTC. It specifies CASSLRRDRDHEQYF.

The chain combines TRBV28 with TRBJ1-6; D is ambiguous. The V gene's germline CDR1 is MDHEN and CDR2 SYDVKM. The CDR3 runs 11 residues. V was cut by 5 bases and J by 13 bases, with 9 bases left in between. In DNA, the CDR3 is TGTGCCAGCAGTGCTAGTGAGCCCCTCCACTTT. Residues: CASSASEPLHF.

The rearrangement uses TRBV19 and TRBJ2-7; possible D gene TRBD2, 5 bases. The V end was cut by 3 bases, the J end by 5 bases, with 14 bases between. CDR3 size: 14 residues. Looked up from germline, CDR1 is LNHDA and CDR2 is SQIVND (reference sequence). The CDR3 nucleotides are TGTGCCAGTAGTATTACGGGGAGCGACCACGAGCAGTACTTC. The encoded protein is CASSITGSDHEQYF.

V and J are TRBV7-2 and TRBJ2-7; D remains unclear. The length of the CDR3 is 14 residues. With 1 base removed from V and 4 bases from J, the gap between germline ends came to 11 bases. CDR1 and CDR2 from the germline V gene are SGHTA and FQGNSA. The CDR3 sequence: CASSLGPQIYEQYF. The CDR3 DNA follows: TGTGCCAGCAGCTTAGGACCCCAAATTTACGAGCAGTACTTC.

The gene calls are TRBV7-3 and TRBJ2-7; 9 bases fit TRBD1. The CDR3 consists of 16 residues. V gave up 0 bases and J gave up 2 bases; unmatched junction bases: 5. Germline V gene data show CDR1 as SGHTA and CDR2 as FQGTGA. This CDR3 is CASSLTGTGSPYEQYF. CDR3 nucleotide sequence: TGTGCCAGCAGCTTAACAGGGACAGGGAGCCCCTACGAGCAGTACTTC.

The chain recombines TRBV19 with TRBJ2-1; no definite D call. Germline V gene data show CDR1 as LNHDA and CDR2 as SQIVND (reference sequence). V lost 6 bases to trimming and J lost 10 bases, with 16 bases between them. This CDR3 region has 13 residues. CDR3 residues: CASSTTQVGEQFF. The CDR3 DNA reads TGTGCCAGTAGCACCACTCAGGTCGGGGAGCAGTTCTTC.

Remarks on this clone: Distinct nucleotide sequences in the sample also encode this CDR3. The chain links TRBV3-1 (or the pseudogene TRBV3-2) to TRBJ1-3, with TRBD1 as a possible D gene (5 bases). Per germline, CDR1 LGHDT and CDR2 YNNKEL (reference sequence). The CDR3 runs 16 residues. Trimming took 1 base from V and 0 from J, leaving 10 bases between them. The CDR3 nucleotides are TGTGCCAGCAGCCAAGGTGGGGGGAGCTCTGGAAACACCATATATTTT. The encoded protein is CASSQGGGSSGNTIYF.

The CDR3 DNA reads as TGTGCCAGCAGCTTACGACTGAACACCGGGGAGCTGTTTTTT. Encoded protein: CASSLRLNTGELFF. This rearrangement joins TRBV11-2 to TRBJ2-2, with D unclear. The CDR3 spans 14 residues. Per germline, CDR1 SGHAT and CDR2 FQNNGV. V gave up 2 bases and J gave up 1 base, with 5 bases separating them.

V gene TRBV5-1 combines with J gene TRBJ2-2, with 8 bases identical to TRBD1. Germline values: CDR1 SGHRS, CDR2 YFSETQ. The V segment lost 6 bases and the J segment 0 bases; nucleotides outside the gene matches: 1. The CDR3 totals 14 residues. The CDR3 bases are TGCGCCAGCAAGACAGGGGCGAACACCGGGGAGCTGTTTTTT. This sequence encodes CASKTGANTGELFF.

V gene TRBV2 combines with J gene TRBJ1-2, with D unresolved. CDR3 length equals 14 residues. V shed 0 bases and J shed 8 bases, with 13 bases lying between them. CDR1 and CDR2 from the germline V gene are SNHLY and FYNNEI. CDR3 nucleotide sequence: TGTGCCAGCAGTGAAGCGAGCTGGAATTGGGGCTACACCTTC. Translated: CASSEASWNWGYTF.

The chain carries TRBV11-2 and TRBJ1-1, with 8 bases fitting TRBD1. Germline CDR1 is SGHAT and CDR2 is FQNNGV. The CDR3 covers 15 residues. J was trimmed by 0 bases and V by 6 bases; bases with no gene match: 6. In DNA form, the CDR3 reads TGTGCCAGCAGTTCATGGACAGGGCTGAACACTGAAGCTTTCTTT. Amino acids: CASSSWTGLNTEAFF.

This chain joins TRBV6-2 or TRBV6-3 and TRBJ2-7; D is tentatively TRBD1 or TRBD2 (6 bases each). Germline assignment: CDR1 MNHEY and CDR2 SVGEGT. The length of the CDR3 is 14 residues. V shed 6 bases and J shed 6 bases, with 18 bases lying between them. CDR3 loop: CASSKRGDWGEQYF. In nucleotides, the CDR3 is TGTGCCAGCAGCAAGAGGGGGGACTGGGGCGAGCAGTACTTC.

The genes are TRBV18 and TRBJ1-2, with unresolved D. Germline CDR1 is KGHSH and CDR2 is LQKENI. Trimming pared 3 bases from V and 10 bases from J, leaving 12 bases between. This CDR3 contains 12 residues. This chain's CDR3 is CASSPERHLYTF. For the CDR3, the DNA is TGTGCCAGCTCACCGGAGAGACACCTCTACACCTTC.

The rearrangement uses TRBV5-8 and TRBJ2-5; D might be TRBD1 (6 bases). V shed 7 bases and J shed 3 bases, with 16 bases lying between them. This CDR3 region has 14 residues. Germline lookup yields CDR1 SGHTS and CDR2 YDEGEE. The CDR3 loop reads CASGHGGAKETQYF. The CDR3 DNA is TGTGCCAGCGGCCATGGGGGCGCGAAAGAGACCCAGTACTTC.

The rearrangement links TRBV28 to TRBJ1-3; unclear D gene. Germline V gene lookup returns CDR1 MDHEN and CDR2 SYDVKM. The ends were cut back, 5 bases at V and 7 bases at J, with 15 bases in the middle. CDR3 length: 14 residues. CDR3 nucleotide sequence: TGTGCCAGCAGTCCCGCCGTGGGGTCGAACACCATATATTTT. It is translated as CASSPAVGSNTIYF.

This clone was found once. V and J are TRBV3-1 (or the pseudogene TRBV3-2) and TRBJ2-1; the D gene is possibly TRBD1 (7 bases). The CDR3 loop spans 14 amino acids. CDR1 LGHDT and CDR2 YNNKEL come from the germline V gene (reference sequence). V gave up 1 base and J gave up 6 bases, with 10 bases separating them. The CDR3 DNA reads as TGTGCCAGCAGCCAAGGCCAGGGGGGCAATGAGCAGTTCTTC. It codes for CASSQGQGGNEQFF.